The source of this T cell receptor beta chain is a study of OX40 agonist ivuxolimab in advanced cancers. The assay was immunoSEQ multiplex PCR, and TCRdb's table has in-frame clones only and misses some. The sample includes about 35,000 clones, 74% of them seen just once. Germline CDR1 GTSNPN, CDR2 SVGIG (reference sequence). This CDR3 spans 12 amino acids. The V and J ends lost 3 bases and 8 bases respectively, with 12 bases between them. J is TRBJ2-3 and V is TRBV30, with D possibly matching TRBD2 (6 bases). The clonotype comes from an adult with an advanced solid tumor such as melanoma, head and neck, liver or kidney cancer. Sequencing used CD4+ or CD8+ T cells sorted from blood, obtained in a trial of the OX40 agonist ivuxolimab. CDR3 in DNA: TGTGCCTGGAGCTCGGGAGCTTTTACGCAGTATTTT. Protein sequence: CAWSSGAFTQYF.